This TCR beta chain was sequenced during a study of radiation and T cells in renal cell carcinoma. The CDR3 sequence is 15 residues long. Germline V gives CDR1 MNHNS, CDR2 SASEGT. The trim removed 6 bases at V and 3 bases at J, leaving 7 bases unmatched. Using immunoSEQ multiplex PCR, the repertoire was profiled, and TCRdb retains in-frame clones only, with some absent. The profile shows some 150,000 clones, roughly 87% of them singletons. Time point of the sample: blood 2 weeks post-SBRT. The treatment: 15 Gy SBRT to primary tumor, nephrectomy 4 weeks later. Radiation-treated patients gave blood at baseline, week 2 and week 4.

The sequencing used blood, collected from a patient whose treatment included radiotherapy and nephrectomy. This receptor was obtained from a woman aged 50 to 60 with renal cell carcinoma. The rearrangement links TRBV6-1 to TRBJ2-7; TRBD2 matches 11 bases. CDR3 nucleotide sequence: TGTGCCAGCAGGCGTCTAGCGGGGGGTTTCTACGAGCAGTACTTC. Amino acids: CASRRLAGGFYEQYF.